The 2 T cell receptor beta chains in this list originate from one sample, sequenced in a study of T cell repertoires in cytomegalovirus infection. TCRdb analysed the reads with MiXCR anew, one entry per CDR3 protein. The data show about 360,000 distinct CDR3 sequences, around 18% seen once. The source material was PBMCs. These TCRs come from a human donor in good health (CMV status not recorded). Some clones in this sample may be carry-over from other donors' samples.

This chain links TRBV20-1 with TRBJ2-5; 7 nucleotides agree with TRBD2. This CDR3 is built from 15 residues. Germline CDR1 DFQATT, CDR2 SNEGSKA (reference sequence). V lost 0 bases to trimming and J lost 2 bases; unmatched junction nucleotides: 6. The CDR3 reads CSARDPLAAQETQYF. CDR3 bases: TGCAGTGCTAGAGATCCCCTAGCGGCTCAAGAGACCCAGTACTTC.

The chain employs TRBV6-5 and TRBJ1-3, with a tentative D call TRBD1 (5 bases). Trimming removed 11 bases from V and 10 bases from J, with 18 bases in between. Per germline, CDR1 MNHEY and CDR2 SVGAGI. The CDR3 sequence is 12 residues long. The CDR3 DNA sequence: TGTGCCTCCGGGTCTGGGGCTGGGACCATATATTTT. Translating it yields CASGSGAGTIYF.